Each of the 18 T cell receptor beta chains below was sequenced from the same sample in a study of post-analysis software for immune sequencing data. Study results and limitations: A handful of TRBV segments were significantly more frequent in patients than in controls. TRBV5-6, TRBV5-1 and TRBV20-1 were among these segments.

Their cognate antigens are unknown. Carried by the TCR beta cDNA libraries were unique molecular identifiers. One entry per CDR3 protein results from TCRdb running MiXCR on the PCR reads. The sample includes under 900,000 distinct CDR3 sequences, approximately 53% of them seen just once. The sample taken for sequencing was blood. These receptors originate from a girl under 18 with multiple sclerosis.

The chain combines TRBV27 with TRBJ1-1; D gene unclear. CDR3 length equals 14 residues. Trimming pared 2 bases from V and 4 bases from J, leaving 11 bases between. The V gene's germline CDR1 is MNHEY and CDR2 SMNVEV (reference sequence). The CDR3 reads CASSLLTGSTEAFF. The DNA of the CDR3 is TGTGCCAGCAGTTTACTAACCGGGAGCACTGAAGCTTTCTTT.

DNA for the CDR3: TGCGCCAGCGGTCCCCAGGGGGGTGAGCAGTTCTTC. Translation: CASGPQGGEQFF. This chain links TRBV4-1 with TRBJ2-1; tentatively, D is TRBD1 (7 bases). This CDR3 contains 12 residues. Germline values: CDR1 MGHRA, CDR2 YSYEKL. The V end lost 8 bases, the J end lost 9 bases, and 14 bases lay between the germline ends.

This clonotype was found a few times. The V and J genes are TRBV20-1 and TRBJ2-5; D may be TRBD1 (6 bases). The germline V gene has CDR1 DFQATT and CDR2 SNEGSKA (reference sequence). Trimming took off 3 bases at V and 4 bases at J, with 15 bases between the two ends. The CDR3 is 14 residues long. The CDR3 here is CSASRTVKRETQYF. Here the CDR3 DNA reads TGCAGTGCTAGTCGGACAGTCAAGCGAGAGACCCAGTACTTC.

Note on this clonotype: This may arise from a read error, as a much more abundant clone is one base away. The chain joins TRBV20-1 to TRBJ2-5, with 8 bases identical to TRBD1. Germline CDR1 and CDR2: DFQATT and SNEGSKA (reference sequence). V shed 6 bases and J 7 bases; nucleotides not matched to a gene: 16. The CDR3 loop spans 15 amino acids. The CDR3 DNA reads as TGCAGTGCCTCAACCCCGGGACAGGCTCAGTGGACCCAGTACTTC. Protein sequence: CSASTPGQAQWTQYF.

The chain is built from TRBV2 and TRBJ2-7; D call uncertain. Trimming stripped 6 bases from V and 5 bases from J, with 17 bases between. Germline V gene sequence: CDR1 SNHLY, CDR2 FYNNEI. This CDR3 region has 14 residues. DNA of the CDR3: TGTGCCAGCAGGTGGACGGGCCTCTTGGACGAGCAGTACTTC. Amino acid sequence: CASRWTGLLDEQYF.

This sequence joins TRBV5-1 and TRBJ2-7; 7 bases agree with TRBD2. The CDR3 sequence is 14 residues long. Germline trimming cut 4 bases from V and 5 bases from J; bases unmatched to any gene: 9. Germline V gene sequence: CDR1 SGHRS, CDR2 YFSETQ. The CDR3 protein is CASSPGGSWNEQYF. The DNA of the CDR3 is TGCGCCAGCAGCCCGGGCGGGAGCTGGAACGAGCAGTACTTC.

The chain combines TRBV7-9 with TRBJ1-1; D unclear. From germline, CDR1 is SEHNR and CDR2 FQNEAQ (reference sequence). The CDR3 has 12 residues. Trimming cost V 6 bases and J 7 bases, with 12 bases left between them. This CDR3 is CASSLTAGEAFF. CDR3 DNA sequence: TGTGCCAGCAGTTTGACTGCCGGTGAAGCTTTCTTT.

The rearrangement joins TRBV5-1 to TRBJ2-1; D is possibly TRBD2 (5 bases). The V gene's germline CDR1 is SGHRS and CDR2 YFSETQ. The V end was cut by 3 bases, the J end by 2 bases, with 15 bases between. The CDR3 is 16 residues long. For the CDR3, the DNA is TGCGCCAGCAGCTGGCGGACTCAACCTACCTACAATGAGCAGTTCTTC. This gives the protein CASSWRTQPTYNEQFF. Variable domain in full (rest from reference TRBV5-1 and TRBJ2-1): KAGVTQTPRYLIKTRGQQVTLSCSPISGHRSVSWYQQTPGQGLQFLFEYFSETQRNKGNFPGRFSGRQFSNSRSEMNVSTLELGDSALYLCASSWRTQPTYNEQFFGPGTRLTVL.

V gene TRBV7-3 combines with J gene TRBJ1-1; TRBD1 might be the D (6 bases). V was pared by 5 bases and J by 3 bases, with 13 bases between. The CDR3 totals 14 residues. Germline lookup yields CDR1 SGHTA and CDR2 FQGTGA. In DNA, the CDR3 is TGTGCCAGCAGCCTCTCAGGGGCCGACACTGAAGCTTTCTTT. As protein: CASSLSGADTEAFF.

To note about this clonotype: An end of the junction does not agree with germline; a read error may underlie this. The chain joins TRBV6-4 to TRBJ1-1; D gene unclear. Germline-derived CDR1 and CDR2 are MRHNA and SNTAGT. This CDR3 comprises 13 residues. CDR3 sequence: CASSNSMNTEAFF. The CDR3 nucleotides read TGTGCCAGCAGTAACTCAATGAACACTGAAGCTTTCTTT.

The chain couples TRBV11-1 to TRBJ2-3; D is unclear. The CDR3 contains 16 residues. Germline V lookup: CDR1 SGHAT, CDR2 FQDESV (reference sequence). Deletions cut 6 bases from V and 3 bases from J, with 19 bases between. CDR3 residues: CASSRPQGFMTDTQYF. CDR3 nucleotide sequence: TGTGCCAGCAGTCGCCCACAAGGGTTTATGACAGATACGCAGTATTTT.

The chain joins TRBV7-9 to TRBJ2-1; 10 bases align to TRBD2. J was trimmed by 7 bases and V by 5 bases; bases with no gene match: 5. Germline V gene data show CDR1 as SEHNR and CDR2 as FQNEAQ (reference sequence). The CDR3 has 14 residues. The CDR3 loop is CASSRGLASNEQFF. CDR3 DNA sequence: TGTGCCAGCAGCCGGGGACTAGCGTCGAATGAGCAGTTCTTC.

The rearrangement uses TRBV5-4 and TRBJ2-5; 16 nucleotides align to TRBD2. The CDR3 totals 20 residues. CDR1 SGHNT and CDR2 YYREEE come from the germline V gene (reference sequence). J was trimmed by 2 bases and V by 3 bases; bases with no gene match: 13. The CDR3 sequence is CASSSGLAGGNDPDQETQYF. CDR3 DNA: TGTGCCAGCAGCTCGGGACTAGCGGGGGGGAACGACCCTGATCAAGAGACCCAGTACTTC.

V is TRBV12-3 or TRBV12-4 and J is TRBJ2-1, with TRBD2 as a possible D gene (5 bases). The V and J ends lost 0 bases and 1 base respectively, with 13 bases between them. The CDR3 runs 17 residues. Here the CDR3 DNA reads TGTGCCAGCAGTTTAGCGGGAGTGGCAAGGTCCTACAATGAGCAGTTCTTC. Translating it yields CASSLAGVARSYNEQFF.

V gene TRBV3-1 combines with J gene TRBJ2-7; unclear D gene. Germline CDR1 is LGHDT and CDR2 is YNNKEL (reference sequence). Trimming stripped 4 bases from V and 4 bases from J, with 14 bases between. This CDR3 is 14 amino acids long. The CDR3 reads CASSLDGPGYEQYF. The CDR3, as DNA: TGTGCCAGCAGCCTGGACGGCCCTGGATACGAGCAGTACTTC.

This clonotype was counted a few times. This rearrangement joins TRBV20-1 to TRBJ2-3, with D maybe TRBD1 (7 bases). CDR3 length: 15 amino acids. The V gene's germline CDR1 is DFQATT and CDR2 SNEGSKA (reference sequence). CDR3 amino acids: CSLRGPGGNTDTQYF. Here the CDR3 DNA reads TGCAGCCTACGGGGCCCAGGGGGGAACACAGATACGCAGTATTTT.

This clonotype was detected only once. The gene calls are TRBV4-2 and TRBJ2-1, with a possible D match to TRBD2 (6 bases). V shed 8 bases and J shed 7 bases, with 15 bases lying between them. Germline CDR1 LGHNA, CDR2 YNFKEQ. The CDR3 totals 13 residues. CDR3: CASGDSVRNEQFF. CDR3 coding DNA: TGTGCCAGCGGGGACTCGGTGAGGAATGAGCAGTTCTTC.

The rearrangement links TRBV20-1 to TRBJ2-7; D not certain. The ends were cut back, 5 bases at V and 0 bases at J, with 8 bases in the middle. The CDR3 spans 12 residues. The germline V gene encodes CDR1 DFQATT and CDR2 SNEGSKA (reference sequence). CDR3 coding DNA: TGCAGTGCTCGCACCAGCTCCTACGAGCAGTACTTC. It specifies CSARTSSYEQYF.